These T cell receptor beta chains were read from a single sample in a study of blood T cell repertoires in COVID-19. Libraries were prepared by immunoSEQ multiplex PCR; TCRdb keeps only in-frame clonotypes and omits some of them. The sample shows over 100,000 clones, 85% to 90% of them seen only once. Sequencing was done on a sample of peripheral blood. The receptors stem from a man between 60 and 75 years old with COVID-19, enrolled during active disease. The CDR3 runs from the conserved cysteine through the conserved F or W. The D gene is left open where the match is weak. Size is stated for part of the rows, as once, few or many counts, or as a class when the clone is expanded.

j_gene: TRBJ1-2; abundance: .; d_gene: TRBD1; v_gene: TRBV30; CDR3aa: CAWSLGQGGWLYGYTF; CDR3nt: TGTGCCTGGAGTTTGGGACAGGGAGGGTGGCTCTATGGCTACACCTTC
j_gene: TRBJ1-2; abundance: .; d_gene: .; v_gene: TRBV30; CDR3aa: CAWNRRLAAYGYTF; CDR3nt: TGTGCCTGGAATAGAAGGCTGGCGGCCTATGGCTACACCTTC
j_gene: TRBJ2-7; abundance: once; d_gene: .; v_gene: TRBV5-4; CDR3aa: CASSLVRASDKREQYF; CDR3nt: TGTGCCAGCAGCTTGGTTAGGGCTAGCGACAAAAGGGAGCAGTACTTC
j_gene: TRBJ2-3; abundance: .; d_gene: .; v_gene: TRBV11-2; CDR3aa: CASRYTRPGDTQYF; CDR3nt: TGTGCCAGCAGATATACCAGACCAGGAGATACGCAGTATTTT
j_gene: TRBJ1-5; abundance: .; d_gene: TRBD1; v_gene: TRBV6-2/TRBV6-3; CDR3aa: CASSTPGTGSQPQHF; CDR3nt: TGTGCCAGCAGCACGCCCGGGACAGGGAGTCAGCCCCAGCATTTT
j_gene: TRBJ1-1; abundance: .; d_gene: .; v_gene: TRBV4-3; CDR3aa: CASSQVSQGTEAFF; CDR3nt: TGCGCCAGCAGCCAAGTAAGTCAGGGCACTGAAGCTTTCTTT
j_gene: TRBJ2-7; abundance: .; d_gene: .; v_gene: TRBV7-9; CDR3aa: CASSPKFRVSGEQYF; CDR3nt: TGTGCCAGCAGCCCGAAGTTCAGGGTCTCTGGGGAGCAGTACTTC
j_gene: TRBJ2-1; abundance: .; d_gene: TRBD1; v_gene: TRBV7-6; CDR3aa: CASSSTGGFYNEQFF; CDR3nt: TGTGCCAGCAGCTCGACAGGGGGTTTCTACAATGAGCAGTTCTTC
j_gene: TRBJ2-2; abundance: .; d_gene: TRBD2; v_gene: TRBV9; CDR3aa: CASSVGGGPPGTGELFF; CDR3nt: TGTGCCAGCAGCGTAGGGGGAGGGCCCCCGGGCACCGGGGAGCTGTTTTTT
j_gene: TRBJ1-6; abundance: .; d_gene: .; v_gene: TRBV21-1; CDR3aa: CASSSFYYSPLHF; CDR3nt: TGTGCCAGCAGCAGCTTCTATTATTCACCCCTCCACTTT
j_gene: TRBJ2-3; abundance: .; d_gene: .; v_gene: TRBV11-2; CDR3aa: CASSFRGEAGAGTDTQYF; CDR3nt: TGTGCCAGCAGCTTCCGAGGGGAGGCGGGGGCCGGCACAGATACGCAGTATTTT
j_gene: TRBJ1-1; abundance: .; d_gene: .; v_gene: TRBV29-1; CDR3aa: CSVEGSGVNTEAFF; CDR3nt: TGCAGCGTTGAAGGTTCAGGCGTGAACACTGAAGCTTTCTTT
j_gene: TRBJ1-3; abundance: .; d_gene: .; v_gene: TRBV2; CDR3aa: CASTNPGSGNTIYF; CDR3nt: TGTGCCAGCACCAATCCCGGGTCTGGAAACACCATATATTTT
j_gene: TRBJ1-4; abundance: once; d_gene: .; v_gene: TRBV9; CDR3aa: CASSVGGRQNEKLFF; CDR3nt: TGTGCCAGCAGCGTTGGAGGACGGCAAAATGAAAAACTGTTTTTT
j_gene: TRBJ1-3; abundance: .; d_gene: .; v_gene: TRBV30; CDR3aa: CAWSVTSYRAGNTIYF; CDR3nt: TGTGCCTGGAGTGTAACTTCTTACAGGGCCGGAAACACCATATATTTT
j_gene: TRBJ1-5; abundance: once; d_gene: .; v_gene: TRBV14; CDR3aa: CASSRGEDQPQHF; CDR3nt: TGTGCCAGCAGCCGCGGGGAGGATCAGCCCCAGCATTTT
j_gene: TRBJ2-3; abundance: .; d_gene: TRBD1; v_gene: TRBV5-4; CDR3aa: CASRLDRGLTDTQYF; CDR3nt: TGTGCCAGCAGATTAGACAGGGGGTTGACAGATACGCAGTATTTT
j_gene: TRBJ2-3; abundance: .; d_gene: TRBD2; v_gene: TRBV5-1; CDR3aa: CASSLMTSGGTDTQYF; CDR3nt: TGCGCCAGCAGCTTGATGACTAGCGGGGGCACAGATACGCAGTATTTT
j_gene: TRBJ1-2; abundance: few; d_gene: .; v_gene: TRBV6-6; CDR3aa: CASSYLGGLDGYTF; CDR3nt: TGTGCCAGCAGTTATCTGGGGGGGCTAGATGGCTACACCTTC
j_gene: TRBJ1-1; abundance: .; d_gene: .; v_gene: TRBV29-1; CDR3aa: CSVGTQGTTEAFF; CDR3nt: TGCAGCGTTGGCACCCAGGGAACCACTGAAGCTTTCTTT
j_gene: TRBJ1-5; abundance: once; d_gene: .; v_gene: TRBV19; CDR3aa: CASASGGRDNQPQHF; CDR3nt: TGTGCCAGCGCAAGCGGGGGGCGAGACAATCAGCCCCAGCATTTT
j_gene: TRBJ2-3; abundance: .; d_gene: TRBD2; v_gene: TRBV5-4; CDR3aa: CASSRDSGNTQYF; CDR3nt: TGTGCCAGCAGCCGAGATAGCGGGAATACGCAGTATTTT
j_gene: TRBJ2-3; abundance: .; d_gene: TRBD2; v_gene: TRBV6-5; CDR3aa: CASSRGLGVDTQYF; CDR3nt: TGTGCCAGCAGTCGCGGACTAGGAGTAGATACGCAGTATTTT
j_gene: TRBJ1-2; abundance: .; d_gene: TRBD1; v_gene: TRBV19; CDR3aa: CASSIRDRGLGGYGYTF; CDR3nt: TGTGCCAGTAGTATTCGGGACAGGGGGCTCGGAGGCTATGGCTACACCTTC
j_gene: TRBJ2-6; abundance: few; d_gene: TRBD2; v_gene: TRBV30; CDR3aa: CASGLAGDGANVLTF; CDR3nt: TGTGCCTCGGGCTTAGCGGGGGATGGGGCCAACGTCCTGACTTTC
j_gene: TRBJ2-1; abundance: .; d_gene: .; v_gene: TRBV11-2; CDR3aa: CASSSPVRGSYNEQFF; CDR3nt: TGTGCCAGCAGCTCCCCCGTTCGGGGCTCCTACAATGAGCAGTTCTTC
j_gene: TRBJ1-6; abundance: once; d_gene: .; v_gene: TRBV19; CDR3aa: CASMPGSYNSPLHF; CDR3nt: TGTGCCAGTATGCCGGGTTCCTATAATTCACCCCTCCACTTT
j_gene: TRBJ2-3; abundance: .; d_gene: .; v_gene: TRBV4-2; CDR3aa: CASSQETNTVSGNTQYF; CDR3nt: TGTGCCAGCAGCCAAGAGACTAATACAGTTTCTGGAAATACGCAGTATTTT
j_gene: TRBJ1-1; abundance: .; d_gene: TRBD1; v_gene: TRBV18; CDR3aa: CASSQGGTEAFF; CDR3nt: TGTGCCAGCTCCCAGGGGGGAACTGAAGCTTTCTTT
j_gene: TRBJ1-4; abundance: .; d_gene: .; v_gene: TRBV18; CDR3aa: CASSPLQEEKLFF; CDR3nt: TGTGCCAGCTCACCATTACAGGAGGAAAAACTGTTTTTT
j_gene: TRBJ1-2; abundance: once; d_gene: TRBD1; v_gene: TRBV3-1/TRBV3-2; CDR3aa: CASSQSHRGNYGYTF; CDR3nt: TGTGCCAGCAGCCAGAGTCACAGGGGTAACTATGGCTACACCTTC
j_gene: TRBJ1-2; abundance: .; d_gene: TRBD1; v_gene: TRBV5-5; CDR3aa: CASSSELWAGGYGYTF; CDR3nt: TGTGCCAGCAGCTCCGAGCTATGGGCAGGGGGCTATGGCTACACCTTC
j_gene: TRBJ2-7; abundance: .; d_gene: TRBD2; v_gene: TRBV7-2; CDR3aa: CASTPPTSGGQPTNEQYF; CDR3nt: TGTGCCAGCACCCCACCGACTAGCGGGGGGCAACCCACTAACGAGCAGTACTTC
j_gene: TRBJ2-1; abundance: few; d_gene: .; v_gene: TRBV5-4; CDR3aa: CASSSGGLAGSYNEQFF; CDR3nt: TGTGCCAGCAGCTCCGGGGGGCTAGCTGGCTCCTACAATGAGCAGTTCTTC
j_gene: TRBJ1-4; abundance: few; d_gene: TRBD1; v_gene: TRBV4-2; CDR3aa: CASRDTGGGGEKLFF; CDR3nt: TGTGCCAGCAGGGATACAGGGGGCGGAGGTGAAAAACTGTTTTTT
j_gene: TRBJ2-1; abundance: .; d_gene: TRBD2; v_gene: TRBV3-1/TRBV3-2; CDR3aa: CASSPAGGNEQFF; CDR3nt: TGTGCCAGCAGCCCGGCGGGGGGGAATGAGCAGTTCTTC
j_gene: TRBJ1-2; abundance: .; d_gene: .; v_gene: TRBV5-4; CDR3aa: CASSLAGLDNYGYTF; CDR3nt: TGTGCCAGCAGCTTGGCAGGGTTGGACAACTATGGCTACACCTTC
j_gene: TRBJ1-6; abundance: .; d_gene: .; v_gene: TRBV6-1; CDR3aa: CASSEQATNSPLHF; CDR3nt: TGTGCCAGCAGTGAACAGGCCACCAATTCACCCCTCCACTTT
j_gene: TRBJ1-1; abundance: .; d_gene: .; v_gene: TRBV19; CDR3aa: CASSMAGSNTEAFF; CDR3nt: TGTGCCAGTAGTATGGCGGGGTCCAACACTGAAGCTTTCTTT
j_gene: TRBJ1-2; abundance: .; d_gene: .; v_gene: TRBV3-1/TRBV3-2; CDR3aa: CASGHSYGYTF; CDR3nt: TGTGCCAGCGGACACAGCTATGGCTACACCTTC
j_gene: TRBJ1-1; abundance: .; d_gene: .; v_gene: TRBV18; CDR3aa: CASSPPGHKNTEAFF; CDR3nt: TGTGCCAGCTCACCACCTGGACATAAGAACACTGAAGCTTTCTTT
j_gene: TRBJ2-2; abundance: .; d_gene: TRBD2; v_gene: TRBV7-3; CDR3aa: CASSFGGFDTGELFF; CDR3nt: TGTGCCAGCAGCTTCGGGGGGTTTGACACCGGGGAGCTGTTTTTT